These 30 T cell receptor beta chains were sequenced from one sample in a study of technical replicates of blood from a few donors. The data were produced by immunoSEQ multiplex PCR, yet TCRdb's version contains in-frame clones alone and is incomplete. The sample includes tens of thousands of clones, 92% of them seen just once. Sequenced sample: PBMCs. Receptors were obtained from a human donor in good health. Some clones in this sample may be carry-over from other donors' samples.

The chain joins TRBV27 to TRBJ2-5, with D hard to call. The CDR3 contains 13 residues. The V end was cut by 3 bases, the J end by 5 bases, with 10 bases between. The V gene's germline CDR1 is MNHEY and CDR2 SMNVEV (reference sequence). The CDR3 region has the DNA TGTGCCAGCAGTTTTTATGCTGCGGAGACCCAGTACTTC. This sequence encodes CASSFYAAETQYF.

This sequence joins TRBV9 and TRBJ2-3; maybe TRBD2 (6 bases). The V gene's germline CDR1 is SGDLS and CDR2 YYNGEE. Trimming pared 3 bases from V and 2 bases from J, leaving 10 bases between. CDR3 size: 14 residues. In nucleotides, the CDR3 is TGTGCCAGCAGCGCAGGGACTTACACAGATACGCAGTATTTT. This gives the protein CASSAGTYTDTQYF.

V is TRBV5-6 and J is TRBJ2-5; 9 positions agree with TRBD2. CDR1 and CDR2 from the germline V gene are SGHDT and YYEEEE. This CDR3 region has 17 residues. Trimming removed 4 bases from V and 5 bases from J; junction bases left unmatched: 15. The DNA of the CDR3 is TGTGCCAGCAGCCCGTACGTGGGCGGGAGGGCCTGGGAGACCCAGTACTTC. It yields the protein CASSPYVGGRAWETQYF.

The V and J genes are TRBV11-2 and TRBJ1-1, with unresolved D. From germline, CDR1 is SGHAT and CDR2 FQNNGV. The CDR3 loop spans 13 amino acids. The V and J ends lost 5 bases and 4 bases respectively, with 11 bases between them. The CDR3 here is CASSPAAGTEAFF. In nucleotides, the CDR3 is TGTGCCAGCAGCCCAGCGGCCGGCACTGAAGCTTTCTTT.

V and J are TRBV6-5 and TRBJ1-1; 9 bases are a match to TRBD1. With V trimmed by 6 bases and J by 3 bases, 8 bases remained unmatched. Germline CDR1 is MNHEY and CDR2 is SVGAGI. The CDR3 is made up of 15 amino acids. The CDR3 bases are TGTGCCAGCAGCAAGGGGACAGGGCGGTACACTGAAGCTTTCTTT. Translation: CASSKGTGRYTEAFF.

The V gene is TRBV30, the J gene TRBJ2-7; 10 bases agree with TRBD2. Germline CDR1 GTSNPN, CDR2 SVGIG (reference sequence). V was clipped by 1 base and J by 4 bases; unmatched bases: 4. The CDR3 consists of 14 residues. CDR3 region: CAWSGASGRYEQYF. The CDR3 DNA is TGTGCCTGGAGTGGGGCTAGCGGGAGATACGAGCAGTACTTC.

This clone occurred a few times. The CDR3 bases are TGTGCCATCAGGGACAGCTCTGGAAACACCATATATTTT. It specifies CAIRDSSGNTIYF. The genes are TRBV10-3 and TRBJ1-3, with D maybe TRBD1 (6 bases). V lost 6 bases, J lost 0 bases, and 6 bases lay in between. This CDR3 is built from 13 residues. Germline CDR1 reads ENHRY; CDR2 reads SYGVKD.

The gene calls are TRBV6-1 and TRBJ1-4; D call uncertain. This CDR3 region has 14 residues. Germline lookup yields CDR1 MNHNS and CDR2 SASEGT. V lost 2 bases to trimming and J lost 10 bases, with 14 bases between them. The CDR3 sequence: CASSETGPGGKLFF. Here the CDR3 DNA reads TGTGCCAGCAGTGAAACCGGCCCCGGCGGAAAACTGTTTTTT.

V is TRBV7-2 and J is TRBJ2-2; tentative D call: TRBD1 (5 bases). This CDR3 contains 14 residues. Trimming stripped 3 bases from V and 4 bases from J, with 9 bases between. Germline V gene sequence: CDR1 SGHTA, CDR2 FQGNSA. CDR3 in amino acids: CASSFGAITGELFF. The CDR3 coding sequence is TGTGCCAGCAGCTTTGGGGCCATCACCGGGGAGCTGTTTTTT.

The V and J genes are TRBV5-1 and TRBJ1-1, with D maybe TRBD1 (6 bases). This CDR3 comprises 14 residues. V lost 3 bases to trimming and J lost 6 bases, with 15 bases between them. The germline CDR1 and CDR2 sequences are SGHRS and YFSETQ. CDR3 in amino acids: CASSSKVGGPEAFF. The CDR3 nucleotides are TGCGCCAGCAGCTCCAAAGTAGGGGGACCTGAAGCTTTCTTT.

This chain joins TRBV12-5 and TRBJ2-3; 8 nucleotides align to TRBD2. J was trimmed by 4 bases and V by 1 base; bases with no gene match: 4. This CDR3 contains 15 residues. Germline-derived CDR1 and CDR2 are LGHNT and FRNRAP. The CDR3, as DNA: TGTGCTAGTGGTTTGGATACGGGAGGGGCAGATACGCAGTATTTT. This sequence encodes CASGLDTGGADTQYF.

J is TRBJ1-3 and V is TRBV7-9, with a tentative D call TRBD1 (5 bases). Germline lookup yields CDR1 SEHNR and CDR2 FQNEAQ (reference sequence). V gave up 4 bases and J gave up 6 bases, with 7 bases separating them. This CDR3 region has 12 residues. CDR3 protein: CASSSTENTIYF. CDR3 bases: TGTGCCAGCAGCTCGACAGAAAACACCATATATTTT.

This chain connects TRBV7-6 to TRBJ2-3, with a possible D match to TRBD2 (5 bases). The V and J ends lost 2 bases and 5 bases respectively, with 11 bases between them. The CDR3 runs 14 residues. CDR1 is SGHVS, CDR2 FNYEAQ, per germline. The CDR3 DNA is TGTGCCAGCAGCTTAATGCCCGGGGAAGATACGCAGTATTTT. Protein: CASSLMPGEDTQYF. Combining the CDR3 with reference TRBV7-6 and TRBJ2-3 gives the whole variable domain GAGVSQSPRYKVTKRGQDVALRCDPISGHVSLYWYRQALGQGPEFLTYFNYEAQQDKSGLPNDRFSAERPEGSISTLTIQRTEQRDSAMYRCASSLMPGEDTQYFGPGTRLTVL.

This clone has just one count. The rearrangement joins TRBV9 to TRBJ1-1; D is unresolved. This CDR3 region has 13 residues. Germline assignment: CDR1 SGDLS and CDR2 YYNGEE. Deletions cut 2 bases from V and 8 bases from J, with 13 bases between. Here the CDR3 DNA reads TGTGCCAGCAGCGTGGTATTGCAGGCCGAAGCTTTCTTT. It is translated as CASSVVLQAEAFF.

The chain couples TRBV4-3 to TRBJ2-3; unclear D gene. Germline V gene lookup returns CDR1 LGHNA and CDR2 YSLEER. CDR3 length equals 11 residues. V lost 3 bases and J 4 bases, leaving 2 bases between the germline ends. The CDR3 DNA reads TGCGCCAGCAGCCACGCAGATACGCAGTATTTT. It specifies CASSHADTQYF.

The chain has TRBV4-3 and TRBJ2-7, with 9 bases matching TRBD1. There are 18 residues in the CDR3. Per the germline V gene, CDR1 is LGHNA and CDR2 is YSLEER. With V trimmed by 4 bases and J by 0 bases, 13 bases remained unmatched. CDR3 coding DNA: TGCGCCAGCAGCCGAAACGGACAGGGGAGGTGCGTCTCCTACGAGCAGTACTTC. It is translated as CASSRNGQGRCVSYEQYF.

The chain has TRBV7-3 and TRBJ2-1; 11 nucleotides agree with TRBD2. V was pared by 5 bases and J by 5 bases, with 17 bases of the junction left unmatched. Germline CDR1 SGHTA, CDR2 FQGTGA. The CDR3 sequence is 19 residues long. CDR3 amino acids: CASSPRGLAGGPFDNEQFF. CDR3 sequence (DNA): TGTGCCAGCAGCCCAAGGGGGCTAGCGGGAGGTCCCTTTGACAATGAGCAGTTCTTC.

The chain links TRBV5-1 to TRBJ1-3; D is ambiguous. The CDR3 is 15 residues long. The V gene's germline CDR1 is SGHRS and CDR2 YFSETQ. V gave up 0 bases and J gave up 1 base, with 8 bases separating them. The DNA of the CDR3 is TGCGCCAGCAGCTTGGTAGGAGGGTCTGGAAACACCATATATTTT. Its protein is CASSLVGGSGNTIYF.

The chain links TRBV27 to TRBJ1-5; tentative D call: TRBD1 (6 bases). Trimming took 5 bases from V and 2 from J, leaving 13 bases between them. In germline, CDR1 is MNHEY, CDR2 SMNVEV (reference sequence). This CDR3 has 15 residues. The CDR3 here is CASSPGQKGNQPQHF. The DNA for the CDR3 is TGTGCCAGCAGTCCGGGACAAAAGGGCAATCAGCCCCAGCATTTT.

The chain is built from TRBV29-1 and TRBJ2-1; TRBD1 matches at 9 bases. In germline, CDR1 is SQVTM, CDR2 ANQGSEA. With V trimmed by 5 bases and J by 8 bases, 4 bases remained unmatched. The CDR3 loop spans 12 amino acids. CDR3: CSVRQGGHEQFF. The CDR3 DNA sequence: TGCAGCGTTCGACAGGGGGGGCATGAGCAGTTCTTC.

The chain links TRBV2 to TRBJ1-6; 9 bases match TRBD1. Trimming cost V 8 bases and J 9 bases; bases outside gene matches: 8. The CDR3 length is 14 residues. Germline CDR1 and CDR2: SNHLY and FYNNEI. DNA for the CDR3: TGTGCCAGCTGGGGACAGGGTCTGGGTTCACCCCTCCACTTT. Amino acids: CASWGQGLGSPLHF.

A remark on this clone: Germline is not matched at one junction end, which may reflect a read error. The V gene is TRBV9, the J gene TRBJ1-1; D is perhaps TRBD1 (6 bases). The CDR3 covers 15 residues. The germline V gene has CDR1 SGDLS and CDR2 YYNGEE. CDR3 coding DNA: TGTGCCAGTAGCGAATTCGGACAGATGAACACTGAAGCTTTCTTT. This translates into CASSEFGQMNTEAFF.

V gene TRBV2 combines with J gene TRBJ1-2; D ambiguous. The length of the CDR3 is 14 residues. In germline, CDR1 is SNHLY, CDR2 FYNNEI. Between the trimmed V and J ends, which lost 4 bases and 0 bases, there was a span of 9 bases. CDR3 in DNA: TGTGCCAGCAGTGGAGGTCACCCTAACTATGGCTACACCTTC. It is translated as CASSGGHPNYGYTF.

The J gene is TRBJ1-6, the V gene TRBV5-5; 8 nucleotides agree with TRBD1. After removal of 4 bases from V and 8 bases from J, the junction contained 5 bases not matched to a gene. Germline CDR1 and CDR2: SGHKS and YYEKEE (reference sequence). This CDR3 has 14 amino acids. This CDR3 reads CASSPGQDDSPLHF. The CDR3 DNA follows: TGTGCCAGCAGCCCGGGACAGGATGATTCACCCCTCCACTTT.

The CDR3 spells CASKGREGSYEQYF. CDR3 nucleotide sequence: TGTGCCAGCAAAGGCAGGGAAGGCTCCTACGAGCAGTACTTC. The V gene is TRBV6-5, the J gene TRBJ2-7, with D possibly TRBD1 on 5 matching bases. Per the germline V gene, CDR1 is MNHEY and CDR2 is SVGAGI. The CDR3 spans 14 residues. V was shortened by 7 bases and J by 0 bases, with 13 bases between the two germline ends.

DNA of the CDR3: TGCGCCAGCAGCCAAGCCGGGACATTGAACACCGGGGAGCTGTTTTTT. This translates into CASSQAGTLNTGELFF. This rearrangement joins TRBV4-3 to TRBJ2-2, with D maybe TRBD1 (6 bases). V lost 1 base, J lost 1 base, and 10 bases lay in between. The CDR3 runs to 16 residues. Germline V gene sequence: CDR1 LGHNA, CDR2 YSLEER.

Comments on this clone: Germline is not matched at one junction end, which may reflect a read error. V gene TRBV7-8 combines with J gene TRBJ2-1, with 8 nucleotides matching TRBD2. The CDR3 is made up of 12 amino acids. Germline V gives CDR1 SGHVS, CDR2 FQNEAQ. CDR3 residues: CASSLAGTSILF. CDR3 coding DNA: TGTGCCAGCAGCTTAGCCGGGACTAGTATTCTCTTC.

The chain couples TRBV7-2 to TRBJ1-2; 8 positions match TRBD1. The CDR3 loop spans 13 amino acids. V dropped 4 bases and J dropped 8; count of bases not matched to a gene: 6. Per germline, CDR1 SGHTA and CDR2 FQGNSA. The CDR3 is CASSSDRVKGYTF. In nucleotides, the CDR3 is TGTGCCAGCAGCTCGGACAGGGTGAAAGGCTACACCTTC.

This chain joins TRBV13 and TRBJ2-3; TRBD1 might be the D (5 bases). This CDR3 has 16 amino acids. Germline V gives CDR1 PRHDT, CDR2 FYEKMQ (reference sequence). The ends were cut back, 2 bases at V and 2 bases at J, with 14 bases in the middle. Written as DNA, the CDR3 is TGTGCCAGCAGCTTATTTGGGGCATTTAACACAGATACGCAGTATTTT. Translated: CASSLFGAFNTDTQYF.

This clone came up once. The genes are TRBV5-8 and TRBJ1-6; unclear D gene. This CDR3 has 11 amino acids. Trimming shortened V by 2 bases and J by 9 bases, and 3 bases separated the two germline ends. Germline V gene sequence: CDR1 SGHTS, CDR2 YDEGEE. The CDR3 DNA follows: TGTGCCAGCAGCTTCGGTTCACCCCTCCACTTT. Amino acids: CASSFGSPLHF.